This passage covers 26 T cell receptor beta chains from one sample sequenced in a study of T cell changes during pregnancy in multiple sclerosis. Libraries were prepared by immunoSEQ multiplex PCR; TCRdb keeps only in-frame clonotypes and omits some of them. The data contain about 70,000 clones, less than 95% of them singletons. Sequenced here: peripheral blood, sampled in the third trimester of pregnancy. These receptors were obtained from a female donor with multiple sclerosis, enrolled in a pregnancy study.

This clone appeared a few times. J is TRBJ1-2 and V is TRBV19; D unclear. Germline CDR1 reads LNHDA; CDR2 reads SQIVND (reference sequence). V lost 7 bases and J 1 base, leaving 7 bases between the germline ends. The CDR3 consists of 12 residues. In nucleotides, the CDR3 is TGTGCCAGTAAAACAGTTAACTATGGCTACACCTTC. It yields the protein CASKTVNYGYTF.

This chain uses TRBV12-5 with TRBJ1-4; 12 nucleotides align to TRBD1. V lost 2 bases, J lost 8 bases, and 3 bases stayed unmatched. Germline lookup yields CDR1 LGHNT and CDR2 FRNRAP. This CDR3 is built from 15 residues. As DNA, the CDR3 is TGTGCTAGTGGTTTGAGGGACAGGGGGCGGGAAAAACTGTTTTTT. Residues: CASGLRDRGREKLFF.

This sequence joins TRBV15 and TRBJ2-3, with no clear D. The germline CDR1 and CDR2 sequences are LNHNV and YYDKDF (reference sequence). The V and J ends lost 9 bases and 2 bases respectively, with 12 bases between them. CDR3 size: 13 residues. The CDR3 protein is CATLLKPTDTQYF. For the CDR3, the DNA is TGTGCCACACTCCTTAAACCCACAGATACGCAGTATTTT.

The CDR3 reads CASSDSARGEKLFF. Here the CDR3 DNA reads TGTGCCAGCAGTGACTCGGCTCGGGGGGAAAAACTGTTTTTT. V usage is TRBV25-1 and J usage is TRBJ1-4; TRBD1 is a possible D gene (5 bases). The V gene's germline CDR1 is MGHDK and CDR2 SYGVNS. The CDR3 spans 14 residues. V dropped 3 bases and J dropped 8 bases, with 13 bases sitting between them. Full variable domain (remainder filled in from reference TRBV25-1 and TRBJ1-4): EADIYQTPRYLVIGTGKKITLECSQTMGHDKMYWYQQDPGMELHLIHYSYGVNSTEKGDLSSESTVSRIRTEHFPLTLESARPSHTSQYLCASSDSARGEKLFFGSGTQLSVL.

The chain links TRBV7-6 to TRBJ2-2, with 9 bases that match TRBD1. This CDR3 has 14 residues. The germline V gene has CDR1 SGHVS and CDR2 FNYEAQ. Trimming cost V 3 bases and J 7 bases; bases outside gene matches: 3. The CDR3 nucleotides read TGTGCCAGCAGCTTCTGGACAGGGGACGGGGAGCTGTTTTTT. This translates into CASSFWTGDGELFF. The full variable domain, rest sourced from reference TRBV7-6 and TRBJ2-2, is GAGVSQSPRYKVTKRGQDVALRCDPISGHVSLYWYRQALGQGPEFLTYFNYEAQQDKSGLPNDRFSAERPEGSISTLTIQRTEQRDSAMYRCASSFWTGDGELFFGEGSRLTVL.

V gene TRBV6-1 combines with J gene TRBJ2-7; the D is unclear. The CDR3 runs 11 residues. The V gene lost 5 bases and the J gene lost 5 bases, with 7 bases spanning the gap. The germline CDR1 and CDR2 sequences are MNHNS and SASEGT. The chain's CDR3 is CASSRVDEQYF. In DNA form, the CDR3 reads TGTGCCAGCAGTCGTGTTGACGAGCAGTACTTC.

The chain carries TRBV4-1 and TRBJ1-4; 8 bases are shared with TRBD1. This CDR3 has 16 amino acids. The germline CDR1 and CDR2 sequences are MGHRA and YSYEKL. J lost 1 base, V lost 4 bases, and 5 bases had no gene match. CDR3 nucleotide sequence: TGCGCCAGCAGCCTCGGACAGGGTGTAACTAATGAAAAACTGTTTTTT. It translates to CASSLGQGVTNEKLFF.

This chain joins TRBV30 and TRBJ1-4; D call uncertain. Looked up from germline, CDR1 is GTSNPN and CDR2 is SVGIG (reference sequence). The ends were cut back, 7 bases at V and 3 bases at J, with 15 bases in the middle. The CDR3 consists of 14 residues. The CDR3 region is CAYSPRVPNEKLFF. The CDR3 DNA reads as TGTGCCTACTCGCCGAGGGTCCCTAATGAAAAACTGTTTTTT. Full variable domain (remainder filled in from reference TRBV30 and TRBJ1-4): SQTIHQWPATLVQPVGSPLSLECTVEGTSNPNLYWYRQAAGRGLQLLFYSVGIGQISSEVPQNLSASRPQDRQFILSSKKLLLSDSGFYLCAYSPRVPNEKLFFGSGTQLSVL.

The rearrangement links TRBV6-5 to TRBJ2-7, with D perhaps TRBD2 (6 bases). Germline lookup yields CDR1 MNHEY and CDR2 SVGAGI. This CDR3 spans 14 amino acids. Trimming shortened V by 6 bases and J by 0 bases, and 12 bases separated the two germline ends. The CDR3 sequence: CASRREQASYEQYF. The DNA of the CDR3 is TGTGCCAGCAGACGGGAGCAGGCCTCCTACGAGCAGTACTTC.

The chain is built from TRBV5-4 and TRBJ2-3; 9 positions match TRBD2. V gave up 3 bases and J gave up 3 bases; unmatched junction bases: 8. Looked up from germline, CDR1 is SGHNT and CDR2 is YYREEE (reference sequence). The CDR3 totals 16 residues. CDR3 sequence: CASSSRSGGRTDTQYF. The CDR3 DNA is TGTGCCAGCAGCTCCAGAAGCGGGGGGCGGACAGATACGCAGTATTTT.

This chain uses TRBV5-1 with TRBJ1-1; TRBD1 matches at 8 bases. CDR3 length: 14 residues. Per the germline V gene, CDR1 is SGHRS and CDR2 is YFSETQ. J gave up 5 bases and V 6 bases, and 9 bases lay outside the gene matches. CDR3 sequence: CASTLTGEGTEAFF. The CDR3 DNA sequence: TGCGCCAGCACCCTGACAGGGGAAGGGACTGAAGCTTTCTTT. Complete variable domain (other parts from reference TRBV5-1 and TRBJ1-1): KAGVTQTPRYLIKTRGQQVTLSCSPISGHRSVSWYQQTPGQGLQFLFEYFSETQRNKGNFPGRFSGRQFSNSRSEMNVSTLELGDSALYLCASTLTGEGTEAFFGQGTRLTVV.

V is TRBV6-5 and J is TRBJ2-5, with D hard to call. Germline V gives CDR1 MNHEY, CDR2 SVGAGI. Trimming removed 0 bases from V and 4 bases from J, with 9 bases in between. This CDR3 comprises 14 residues. The CDR3 nucleotides are TGTGCCAGCAGTTACTCTACACCGGGAGAGACCCAGTACTTC. Amino acid sequence: CASSYSTPGETQYF.

This clone was picked up a small number of times. The V gene is TRBV6-4, the J gene TRBJ2-3; TRBD2 matches 10 bases. Unmatched junction bases numbered 4, after V lost 2 bases and J lost 2 bases. Germline-derived CDR1 and CDR2 are MRHNA and SNTAGT. The CDR3 loop spans 16 amino acids. The CDR3 loop reads CASSDGAGGPTDTQYF. For the CDR3, the DNA is TGTGCCAGCAGTGACGGAGCGGGGGGGCCCACAGATACGCAGTATTTT.

The chain joins TRBV18 to TRBJ2-3; 12 bases are a match to TRBD2. J was trimmed by 4 bases and V by 0 bases; bases with no gene match: 2. The CDR3 extends over 16 amino acids. CDR1 is KGHSH and CDR2 is LQKENI in the germline V gene. The CDR3 region has the DNA TGTGCCAGCTCACCACCGCCTAGCGGGGGGGCAGATACGCAGTATTTT. Its translation: CASSPPPSGGADTQYF.

The genes are TRBV25-1 and TRBJ1-6; 7 nucleotides align to TRBD1. The CDR3 has 14 residues. J was trimmed by 8 bases and V by 8 bases; bases with no gene match: 9. In germline, CDR1 is MGHDK, CDR2 SYGVNS. The CDR3 spells CASVPPTGDSPLHF. The CDR3 DNA follows: TGTGCCAGCGTCCCCCCAACAGGGGATTCACCCCTCCACTTT.

This clone appeared a single time. The rearrangement links TRBV7-2 to TRBJ2-5, with 7 bases aligning to TRBD1. Germline V lookup: CDR1 SGHTA, CDR2 FQGNSA. V shed 5 bases, J shed 5 bases, and the junction held 11 bases outside the gene matches. The CDR3 length is 15 residues. The CDR3 protein is CASSGGSRGRETQYF. Here the CDR3 DNA reads TGTGCCAGCAGCGGGGGTTCAAGGGGGCGGGAGACCCAGTACTTC.

This rearrangement joins TRBV18 to TRBJ1-5; weak D call: TRBD1 (6 bases). The V gene's germline CDR1 is KGHSH and CDR2 LQKENI. V lost 2 bases to trimming and J lost 5 bases, with 10 bases between them. This CDR3 region has 14 residues. The CDR3 coding sequence is TGTGCCAGCTCACCAGGGGGGGGCTATCAGCCCCAGCATTTT. Its translation is CASSPGGGYQPQHF.

The chain links TRBV10-3 to TRBJ2-3, with 8 bases aligning to TRBD1. The CDR3 length is 16 residues. Germline-derived CDR1 and CDR2 are ENHRY and SYGVKD. J gave up 2 bases and V 2 bases, and 6 bases lay outside the gene matches. This CDR3 is CAISERRDRTTDTQYF. The CDR3 coding sequence is TGTGCCATCAGTGAGCGACGGGACAGGACCACAGATACGCAGTATTTT.

The CDR3: CASSAPDRDYEQYF. As DNA, the CDR3 is TGTGCCAGCAGCGCCCCGGACAGGGACTACGAGCAGTACTTC. The chain combines TRBV9 with TRBJ2-7, with TRBD1 identical over 8 bases. This CDR3 is 14 amino acids long. V lost 3 bases, J lost 3 bases, and 5 bases stayed unmatched. Germline CDR1 and CDR2: SGDLS and YYNGEE.

This rearrangement joins TRBV11-3 to TRBJ2-1; D may be TRBD2 (6 bases). V lost 3 bases, J lost 8 bases, and 17 bases lay in between. Germline CDR1 reads SGHNT; CDR2 reads YENEEA. The CDR3 extends over 15 amino acids. CDR3: CASSFFRGSEDEQFF. For the CDR3, the DNA is TGTGCCAGCAGCTTCTTCCGGGGGAGTGAGGATGAGCAGTTCTTC. Based on the CDR3 plus reference TRBV11-3 and TRBJ2-1, the full variable domain is EAGVVQSPRYKIIEKKQPVAFWCNPISGHNTLYWYLQNLGQGPELLIRYENEEAVDDSQLPKDRFSAERLKGVDSTLKIQPAELGDSAVYLCASSFFRGSEDEQFFGPGTRLTVL.

The rearrangement links TRBV7-3 to TRBJ2-5; 7 bases agree with TRBD1. Losses at the gene ends were 4 bases for V and 5 bases for J; bases not matched to a gene: 10. Germline CDR1 SGHTA, CDR2 FQGTGA. The CDR3 runs to 15 residues. The CDR3 protein is CASSSPDRASETQYF. CDR3 nucleotides: TGTGCCAGCAGCTCGCCCGACAGGGCGTCGGAGACCCAGTACTTC.

Only one count was recorded for this clone. The chain carries TRBV5-4 and TRBJ2-1, with a possible D match to TRBD1 (5 bases). The CDR3 is 15 residues long. The V end was cut by 3 bases, the J end by 8 bases, with 18 bases between. Germline lookup yields CDR1 SGHNT and CDR2 YYREEE (reference sequence). CDR3 DNA: TGTGCCAGCAGCTCCTGGGTAGGGGTTTTCGATGAGCAGTTCTTC. Protein product: CASSSWVGVFDEQFF.

The chain links TRBV29-1 to TRBJ2-1; TRBD1 agrees at 9 bases. Trimming cost V 5 bases and J 5 bases; bases outside gene matches: 4. CDR1 SQVTM and CDR2 ANQGSEA come from the germline V gene. CDR3 length equals 13 residues. CDR3 in DNA: TGCAGCGTTTCACAGGGGGCGGACAATGAGCAGTTCTTC. Residues: CSVSQGADNEQFF.

This clone was counted between two and nine times. The rearrangement uses TRBV30 and TRBJ1-2, with D perhaps matching TRBD1 (6 bases). The V gene lost 4 bases and the J gene lost 4 bases, with 13 bases spanning the gap. The germline V gene encodes CDR1 GTSNPN and CDR2 SVGIG (reference sequence). The CDR3 length is 13 residues. CDR3 bases: TGTGCCTGGAACCACAGGGTGGGCTATGGCTACACCTTC. Residues: CAWNHRVGYGYTF.

The CDR3 here is CASSVAGSGGTSETQYF. Written as DNA, the CDR3 is TGTGCCAGCAGCGTAGCTGGGAGCGGGGGGACATCAGAGACCCAGTACTTC. The chain joins TRBV9 to TRBJ2-5; TRBD2 agrees at 9 bases. The CDR3 has 17 residues. The junction had 10 bases not matched to a gene; V was cut back by 0 bases and J by 4 bases. Germline V lookup: CDR1 SGDLS, CDR2 YYNGEE.

The chain is built from TRBV30 and TRBJ1-5, with 7 bases matching TRBD1. CDR3 length: 14 amino acids. V shed 4 bases and J 3 bases; nucleotides not matched to a gene: 6. CDR1 GTSNPN and CDR2 SVGIG come from the germline V gene (reference sequence). The CDR3 reads CAWNHRGPNQPQHF. The DNA of the CDR3 is TGTGCCTGGAACCACAGGGGACCCAATCAGCCCCAGCATTTT.